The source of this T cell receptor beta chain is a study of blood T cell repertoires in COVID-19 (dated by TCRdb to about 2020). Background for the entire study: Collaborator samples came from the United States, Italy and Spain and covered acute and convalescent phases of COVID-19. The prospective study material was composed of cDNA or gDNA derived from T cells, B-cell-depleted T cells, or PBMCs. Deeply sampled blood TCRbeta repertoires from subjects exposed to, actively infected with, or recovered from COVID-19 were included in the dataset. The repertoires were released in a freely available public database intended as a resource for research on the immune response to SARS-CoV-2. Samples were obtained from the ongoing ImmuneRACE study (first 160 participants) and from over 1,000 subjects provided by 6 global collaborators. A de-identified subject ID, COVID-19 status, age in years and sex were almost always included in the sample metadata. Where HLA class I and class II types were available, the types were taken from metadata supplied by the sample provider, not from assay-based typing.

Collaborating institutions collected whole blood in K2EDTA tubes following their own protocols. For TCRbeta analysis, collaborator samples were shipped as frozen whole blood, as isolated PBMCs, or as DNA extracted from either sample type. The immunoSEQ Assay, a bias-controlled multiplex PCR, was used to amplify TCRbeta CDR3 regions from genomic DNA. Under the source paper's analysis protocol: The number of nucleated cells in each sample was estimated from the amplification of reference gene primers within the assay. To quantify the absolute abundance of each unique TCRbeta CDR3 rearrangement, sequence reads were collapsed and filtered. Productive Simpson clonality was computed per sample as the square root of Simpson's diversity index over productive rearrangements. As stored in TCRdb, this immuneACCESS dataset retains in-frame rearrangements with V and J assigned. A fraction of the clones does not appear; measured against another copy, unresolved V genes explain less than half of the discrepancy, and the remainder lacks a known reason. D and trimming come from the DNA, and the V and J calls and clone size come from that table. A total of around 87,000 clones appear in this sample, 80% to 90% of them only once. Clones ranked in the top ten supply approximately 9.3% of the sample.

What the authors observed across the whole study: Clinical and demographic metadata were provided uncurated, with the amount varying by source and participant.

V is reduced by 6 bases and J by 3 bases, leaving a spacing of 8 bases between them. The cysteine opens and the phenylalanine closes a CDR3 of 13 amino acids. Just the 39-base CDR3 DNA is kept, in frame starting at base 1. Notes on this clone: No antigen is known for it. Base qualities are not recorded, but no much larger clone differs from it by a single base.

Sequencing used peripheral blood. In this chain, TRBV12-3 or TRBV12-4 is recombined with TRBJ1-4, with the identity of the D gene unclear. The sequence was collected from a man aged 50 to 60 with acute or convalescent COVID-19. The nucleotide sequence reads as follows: TGTGCCAGCAGCGACGGGGCTAATGAAAAACTGTTTTTT. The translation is CASSDGANEKLFF.